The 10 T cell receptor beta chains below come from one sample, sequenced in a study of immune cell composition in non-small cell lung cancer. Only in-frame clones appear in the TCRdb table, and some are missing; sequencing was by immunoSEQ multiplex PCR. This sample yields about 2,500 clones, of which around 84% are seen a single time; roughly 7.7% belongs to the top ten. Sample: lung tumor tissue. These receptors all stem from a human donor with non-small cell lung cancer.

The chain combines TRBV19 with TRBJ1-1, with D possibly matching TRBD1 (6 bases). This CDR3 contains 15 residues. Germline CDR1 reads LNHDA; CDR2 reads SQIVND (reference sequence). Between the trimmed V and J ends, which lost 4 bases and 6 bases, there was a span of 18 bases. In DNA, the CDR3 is TGTGCCAGTAGTACGAAAGGGGGGGGGTATCCTGAAGCTTTCTTT. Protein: CASSTKGGGYPEAFF.

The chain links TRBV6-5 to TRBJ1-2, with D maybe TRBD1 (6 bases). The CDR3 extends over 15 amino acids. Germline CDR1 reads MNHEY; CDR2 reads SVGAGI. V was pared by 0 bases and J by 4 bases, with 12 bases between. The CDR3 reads CASSYSNQGTYGYTF. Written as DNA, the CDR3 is TGTGCCAGCAGTTACTCGAATCAGGGGACCTATGGCTACACCTTC.

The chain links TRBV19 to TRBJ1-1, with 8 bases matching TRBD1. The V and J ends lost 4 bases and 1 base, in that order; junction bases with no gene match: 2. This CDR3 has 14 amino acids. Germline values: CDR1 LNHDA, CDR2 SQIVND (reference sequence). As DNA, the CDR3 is TGTGCCAGTAGTAAACAGGGGGAGAACACTGAAGCTTTCTTT. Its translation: CASSKQGENTEAFF.

The CDR3 DNA is TGTGCCAGCGGGGCGGGAGTGGGGAATGAGCAGTTCTTC. It yields the protein CASGAGVGNEQFF. V usage is TRBV7-9 and J usage is TRBJ2-1, with 7 bases identical to TRBD2. Germline V gene sequence: CDR1 SEHNR, CDR2 FQNEAQ (reference sequence). CDR3 length equals 13 residues. V was clipped by 8 bases and J by 7 bases; unmatched bases: 8.

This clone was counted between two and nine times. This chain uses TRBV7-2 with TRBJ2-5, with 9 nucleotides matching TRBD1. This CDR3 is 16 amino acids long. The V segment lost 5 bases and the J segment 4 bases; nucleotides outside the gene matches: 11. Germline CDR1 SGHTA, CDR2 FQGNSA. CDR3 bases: TGTGCCAGCAGCACACGGACAGGGGAACTCGGAGAGACCCAGTACTTC. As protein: CASSTRTGELGETQYF.

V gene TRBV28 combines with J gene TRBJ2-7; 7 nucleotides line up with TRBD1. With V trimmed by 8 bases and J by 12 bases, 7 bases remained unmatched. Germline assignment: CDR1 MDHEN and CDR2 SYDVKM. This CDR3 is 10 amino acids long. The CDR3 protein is CASGTGARYF. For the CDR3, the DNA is TGTGCCAGCGGAACAGGGGCCCGGTACTTC.

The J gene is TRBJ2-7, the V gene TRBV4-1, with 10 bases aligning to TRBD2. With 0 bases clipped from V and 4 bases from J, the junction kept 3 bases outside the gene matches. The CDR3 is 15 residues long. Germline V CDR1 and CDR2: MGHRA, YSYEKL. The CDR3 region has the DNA TGCGCCAGCAGCCAAGATCCACTAGCGGGGTACGAGCAGTACTTC. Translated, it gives CASSQDPLAGYEQYF.

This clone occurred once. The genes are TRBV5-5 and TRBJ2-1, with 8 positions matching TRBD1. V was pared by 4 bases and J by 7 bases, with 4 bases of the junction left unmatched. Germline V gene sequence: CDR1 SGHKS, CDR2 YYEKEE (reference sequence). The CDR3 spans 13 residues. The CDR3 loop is CASSQTGANEQFF. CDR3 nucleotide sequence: TGTGCCAGCAGCCAGACAGGGGCAAATGAGCAGTTCTTC.

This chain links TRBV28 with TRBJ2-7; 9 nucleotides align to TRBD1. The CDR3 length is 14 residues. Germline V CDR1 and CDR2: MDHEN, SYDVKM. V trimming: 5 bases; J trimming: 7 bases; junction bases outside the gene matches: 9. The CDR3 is CASSMDRGFGEQYF. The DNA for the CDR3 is TGTGCCAGCAGTATGGACAGGGGATTTGGGGAGCAGTACTTC.

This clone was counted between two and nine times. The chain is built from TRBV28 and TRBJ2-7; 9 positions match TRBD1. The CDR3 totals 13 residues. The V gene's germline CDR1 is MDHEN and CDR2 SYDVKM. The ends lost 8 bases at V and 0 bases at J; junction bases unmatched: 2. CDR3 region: CASRDRDSYEQYF. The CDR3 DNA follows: TGTGCCAGCCGGGACAGGGACTCCTACGAGCAGTACTTC.